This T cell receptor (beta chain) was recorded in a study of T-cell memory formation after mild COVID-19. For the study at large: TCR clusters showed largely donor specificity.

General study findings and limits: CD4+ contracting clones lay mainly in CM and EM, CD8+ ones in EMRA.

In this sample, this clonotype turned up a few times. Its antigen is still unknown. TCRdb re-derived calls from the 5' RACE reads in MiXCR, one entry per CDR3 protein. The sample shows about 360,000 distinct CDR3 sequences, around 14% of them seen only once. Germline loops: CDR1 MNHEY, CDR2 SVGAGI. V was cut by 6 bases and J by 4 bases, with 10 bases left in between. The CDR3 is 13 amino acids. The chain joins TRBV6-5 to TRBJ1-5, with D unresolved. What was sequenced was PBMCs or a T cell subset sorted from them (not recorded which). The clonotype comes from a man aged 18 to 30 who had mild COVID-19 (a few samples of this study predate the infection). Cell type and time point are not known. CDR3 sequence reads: CASRTTENQPQHF. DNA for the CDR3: TGTGCCAGCAGAACCACGGAAAATCAGCCCCAGCATTTT.